This passage covers 9 T cell receptor beta chains from one sample sequenced in a study of human thymus T cells. Thymus specimens were resections from corrective heart surgery. Profiled with immunoSEQ multiplex PCR; TCRdb holds only in-frame clones, not every one. Here the sample spans about 130,000 clones, around 94% being singletons. Material for sequencing was thymus tissue. The receptors originated from a boy younger than two with a congenital heart defect but otherwise immunologically healthy.

This clone was recorded once. The rearrangement uses TRBV7-9 and TRBJ2-7; D assignment may be TRBD1 or TRBD2 (5 bases each). V was trimmed by 5 bases and J by 5 bases, leaving 25 bases between them. The CDR3 is 17 amino acids. Germline loops: CDR1 SEHNR, CDR2 FQNEAQ (reference sequence). The CDR3 sequence: CASSPPPGRGTNHEQYF. CDR3 in DNA: TGTGCCAGCAGCCCCCCCCCGGGAAGGGGCACAAATCACGAGCAGTACTTC.

CDR3 DNA sequence: TGTGCCAGCTCACCAAGGGCTAGCGGCCTTTGGGGGGATACGCAGTATTTT. Encoded protein: CASSPRASGLWGDTQYF. The chain couples TRBV18 to TRBJ2-3; 7 nucleotides align to TRBD2. The V gene's germline CDR1 is KGHSH and CDR2 LQKENI. The CDR3 is made up of 17 amino acids. After removal of 2 bases from V and 6 bases from J, the junction contained 14 bases not matched to a gene.

This chain connects TRBV5-1 to TRBJ2-1, with 8 bases fitting TRBD1. The CDR3 sequence is 17 residues long. V lost 0 bases, J lost 8 bases, and 13 bases stayed unmatched. The germline gives CDR1 SGHRS, CDR2 YFSETQ. The CDR3 here is CASSLDRQGTPLYEQFF. The CDR3 DNA reads as TGCGCCAGCAGCTTGGACAGACAGGGGACCCCGCTTTATGAGCAGTTCTTC. Drawing the rest from reference TRBV5-1 and TRBJ2-1, the complete variable domain is KAGVTQTPRYLIKTRGQQVTLSCSPISGHRSVSWYQQTPGQGLQFLFEYFSETQRNKGNFPGRFSGRQFSNSRSEMNVSTLELGDSALYLCASSLDRQGTPLYEQFFGPGTRLTVL.

This sequence joins TRBV27 and TRBJ2-1; 7 nucleotides agree with TRBD1. In germline, CDR1 is MNHEY, CDR2 SMNVEV (reference sequence). The J segment lost 9 bases and the V segment lost 2 bases, leaving 7 bases of the junction unmatched. The CDR3 runs 14 residues. The CDR3 nucleotides are TGTGCCAGCAGTTTAACCCACAGGGACAGTGAGCAGTTCTTC. This gives the protein CASSLTHRDSEQFF.

The rearrangement uses TRBV15 and TRBJ1-2; possibly TRBD1 for D (5 bases). Germline V lookup: CDR1 LNHNV, CDR2 YYDKDF (reference sequence). The V end lost 0 bases, the J end lost 5 bases, and 13 bases lay between the germline ends. CDR3 length equals 15 residues. CDR3 in DNA: TGTGCCACCAGCAGAGATCAAGAGGGGCGGTATGGCTACACCTTC. This translates into CATSRDQEGRYGYTF.

V is TRBV11-2 and J is TRBJ2-2; tentatively, D is TRBD1 or TRBD2 (6 bases each). The CDR3 runs to 17 residues. Germline values: CDR1 SGHAT, CDR2 FQNNGV. V lost 5 bases and J 6 bases, leaving 22 bases between the germline ends. CDR3 DNA: TGTGCCAGCAGCACAAATGGGGGGACAAGCTTTGCCGGGGAGCTGTTTTTT. Protein product: CASSTNGGTSFAGELFF.

The V gene is TRBV7-9, the J gene TRBJ1-1; unclear D gene. The V gene's germline CDR1 is SEHNR and CDR2 FQNEAQ (reference sequence). The CDR3 sequence is 14 residues long. V was shortened by 2 bases and J by 1 base, with 8 bases between the two germline ends. The CDR3 DNA reads TGTGCCAGCAGCTTAACGGATCGGAACACTGAAGCTTTCTTT. Amino acids: CASSLTDRNTEAFF.

The chain combines TRBV1 with TRBJ1-5. TRBV1 is marked as a pseudogene. CDR3 length: 16 amino acids. The CDR3 sequence: CTSSHHRRGSNQPQHF. The CDR3 DNA sequence: TGCACCAGCAGCCATCACAGGCGGGGGAGCAATCAGCCCCAGCATTTT.

The chain is built from TRBV10-3 and TRBJ1-1, with D uncertain. The V and J ends lost 6 bases and 1 base respectively, with 24 bases between them. The CDR3 loop spans 18 amino acids. Germline V lookup: CDR1 ENHRY, CDR2 SYGVKD. The CDR3 spells CAISPTPGERAGNTEAFF. The CDR3 nucleotides are TGTGCCATCAGCCCCACCCCGGGAGAACGGGCGGGGAACACTGAAGCTTTCTTT.